This TCR beta chain stems from a study of Ad26.COV2.S vaccination and SARS-CoV-2 variants. Germline CDR1 SGHDN, CDR2 FVKESK. Trimming took off 4 bases at V and 8 bases at J, with 16 bases between the two ends. This CDR3 comprises 14 residues. Clones were sequenced by immunoSEQ multiplex PCR, and TCRdb holds only the in-frame ones, with some missing. The sample shows about 480,000 clones, 87% of them seen only once. Treatment of the sample: around 19 received Ad26.COV2.S at low or high dose, single or two shots; 5 received placebo; per-sample allocation not given. Each sample was drawn 63 days after the first injection (of vaccine or placebo). The donor was a Boston adult aged 18-55 years. An Ad26 vector carrying the Wuhan-strain SARS-CoV-2 spike served as the vaccine.

Sequencing was performed on peripheral blood, taken in a trial of Ad26.COV2.S vaccine versus placebo. The chain carries TRBV14 and TRBJ2-3; TRBD1 is a possible D gene (6 bases). This receptor was taken from a person aged 18-60 years who received the Ad26.COV2.S COVID-19 vaccine or a placebo. The chain's CDR3 is CASSRDRQAVTQYF. As DNA, the CDR3 is TGTGCCAGCAGCCGTGACAGGCAGGCGGTTACGCAGTATTTT.